The T cell receptor (beta chain) described here comes from a study of T cell repertoires in cytomegalovirus infection. Study in general: Both a matching HLA type and CMV infection were indicated by public TCR beta signatures. General study findings and limits: Dominant in the ex vivo response were TCR beta clonotypes restricted by HLA-C and specific for CMV.

This clonotype showed up just a few times. The target antigen is unknown. The CDR3 is 16 residues long. With 2 bases removed from V and 1 base from J, the gap between germline ends came to 11 bases. The V gene's germline CDR1 is MNHEY and CDR2 SVGEGT. TCRdb fed the reads into MiXCR, producing one record per CDR3 protein. The sample shows about 210,000 distinct CDR3 sequences, about 5.9% of them seen only once. Sequenced: PBMCs. The sequence was obtained from a human donor in good health (CMV status not recorded). Some clones in this sample may be carry-over from other donors' samples. The chain couples TRBV6-2 or TRBV6-3 to TRBJ2-2, with D tentatively TRBD2 (6 bases). The CDR3 loop is CASSYSLARNTGELFF. Written as DNA, the CDR3 is TGTGCCAGCAGTTACAGCCTAGCGAGGAACACCGGGGAGCTGTTTTTT.